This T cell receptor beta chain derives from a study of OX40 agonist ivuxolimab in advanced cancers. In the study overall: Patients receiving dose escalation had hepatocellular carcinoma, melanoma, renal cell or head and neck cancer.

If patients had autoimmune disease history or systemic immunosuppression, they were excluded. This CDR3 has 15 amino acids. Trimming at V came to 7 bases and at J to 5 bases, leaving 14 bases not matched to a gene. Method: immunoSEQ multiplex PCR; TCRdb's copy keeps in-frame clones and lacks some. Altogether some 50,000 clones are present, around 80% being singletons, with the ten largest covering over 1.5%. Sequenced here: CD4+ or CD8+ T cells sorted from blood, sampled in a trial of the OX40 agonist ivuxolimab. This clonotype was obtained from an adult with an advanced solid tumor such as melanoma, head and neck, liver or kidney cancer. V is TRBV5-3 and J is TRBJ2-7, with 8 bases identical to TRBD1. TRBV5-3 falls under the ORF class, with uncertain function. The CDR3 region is CARFAIGQGSHEQYF. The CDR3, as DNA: TGTGCCAGATTCGCCATAGGACAGGGTTCCCACGAGCAGTACTTC.